Below are 32 T cell receptor beta chains sequenced from a single sample in a study of molecular identifiers for immune sequencing clone quantification. TCRdb re-called the PCR reads through MiXCR, storing one row per CDR3 protein. Of around 480,000 distinct CDR3 sequences listed, 25% are singletons. The sequenced sample was naive CD8+ T cells from blood, with Jurkat cell RNA spiked in. The subset: FACS-sorted CD8+CD4-CCR7+CD45RA+ naive T cells. These receptors came from a human donor in good health. Some libraries in this study had Jurkat cell RNA spiked in.

This clonotype appeared many times. This rearrangement joins TRBV5-4 to TRBJ2-7; D gene uncertain. The CDR3 loop spans 14 amino acids. CDR1 and CDR2 from the germline V gene are SGHNT and YYREEE (reference sequence). V lost 4 bases and J lost 0, with 11 bases in between. CDR3 residues: CASSRKALSYEQYF. CDR3 DNA sequence: TGTGCCAGCAGCAGGAAGGCCCTCTCCTACGAGCAGTACTTC.

This clonotype occurred a few times. V is TRBV25-1 and J is TRBJ2-7; weak D call: TRBD2 (5 bases). Looked up from germline, CDR1 is MGHDK and CDR2 is SYGVNS. The length of the CDR3 is 13 residues. Trimming stripped 10 bases from V and 2 bases from J, with 15 bases between. In DNA, the CDR3 is TGTGCCACCTGGACTGGGATACCCTACGAGCAGTACTTC. This gives the protein CATWTGIPYEQYF.

This clonotype was seen a handful of times. This rearrangement joins TRBV6-6 to TRBJ2-5; 14 positions match TRBD2. The CDR3 is made up of 18 amino acids. Germline loops: CDR1 MNHNY, CDR2 SVGAGI (reference sequence). J was trimmed by 5 bases and V by 6 bases; bases with no gene match: 14. The CDR3 bases are TGTGCCAGCAGCATAGGGACTAGCGGGGGCCCGATCCGGGAGACCCAGTACTTC. Encoded protein: CASSIGTSGGPIRETQYF.

The genes are TRBV19 and TRBJ1-5, with TRBD1 as a possible D gene (5 bases). The germline V gene encodes CDR1 LNHDA and CDR2 SQIVND (reference sequence). V was clipped by 3 bases and J by 4 bases, with 13 bases between them. CDR3 length: 15 residues. Written as DNA, the CDR3 is TGTGCCAGTAGTATCCATCGACAGTCTAATCAGCCCCAGCATTTT. It encodes CASSIHRQSNQPQHF.

This clonotype was seen at least ten times. The genes are TRBV7-2 and TRBJ2-5, with 11 bases fitting TRBD2. The germline V gene encodes CDR1 SGHTA and CDR2 FQGNSA. CDR3 length equals 15 residues. V was pared by 7 bases and J by 5 bases, with 9 bases of the junction left unmatched. The CDR3 DNA reads TGTGCCAGCAATAGCGGGAGGGCCTTTTGGGAGACCCAGTACTTC. Translated: CASNSGRAFWETQYF.

This clonotype was seen many times. The chain's CDR3 is CASSQDQQGNTEAFF. Here the CDR3 DNA reads TGCGCCAGCAGCCAAGACCAACAGGGAAACACTGAAGCTTTCTTT. This chain connects TRBV4-1 to TRBJ1-1, with D perhaps matching TRBD1 (6 bases). The CDR3 spans 15 residues. Looked up from germline, CDR1 is MGHRA and CDR2 is YSYEKL. V was trimmed by 0 bases and J by 2 bases, leaving 10 bases between them.

A word on this clonotype: Because the CDR3's place on the DNA is in doubt, the DNA is left out and the CDR3 is given as listed by TCRdb. The rearrangement joins TRBV11-2 to TRBJ2-1; the DNA was not compared with TRBD2, the D call given in the table. Germline CDR1 is SGHAT and CDR2 is FQNNGV. Inclusive of both ends, the CDR3 amounts to 18 amino acids. CDR3 loop: CASSLDFGEAKGYNEQFF.

Ten or more counts support this clonotype. The rearrangement links TRBV5-6 to TRBJ1-5; 9 bases align to TRBD1. J lost 4 bases, V lost 3 bases, and 2 bases had no gene match. The CDR3 has 14 amino acids. CDR1 and CDR2 (germline): SGHDT, YYEEEE. The CDR3 here is CASSWGTGNQPQHF. The CDR3 nucleotides read TGTGCCAGCAGCTGGGGGACAGGGAATCAGCCCCAGCATTTT.

This clonotype came up many times. This chain's CDR3 is CASSQVAQRGTEAFF. The CDR3 DNA follows: TGCGCCAGCAGCCAAGTGGCCCAACGCGGCACTGAAGCTTTCTTT. The genes are TRBV4-3 and TRBJ1-1, with no clear D. CDR3 size: 15 residues. Trimming pared 1 base from V and 4 bases from J, leaving 13 bases between. The V gene's germline CDR1 is LGHNA and CDR2 YSLEER.

As to this clonotype: A read error may explain this, as a much larger clone is one base away. The chain uses TRBV4-3 and TRBJ2-5; weak D call: TRBD1 (6 bases). The CDR3 covers 16 residues. Germline V gives CDR1 LGHNA, CDR2 YSLEER. V was clipped by 0 bases and J by 4 bases, with 15 bases between them. The chain's CDR3 is CASSQEGEGDRETQYF. The CDR3 DNA reads as TGCGCCAGCAGCCAAGAAGGAGAGGGGGACCGAGAGACCCAGTACTTC.

This clonotype was counted ten times or more. V usage is TRBV28 and J usage is TRBJ2-6; a possible D gene is TRBD1 (5 bases). Germline loops: CDR1 MDHEN, CDR2 SYDVKM. V was shortened by 3 bases and J by 6 bases, with 6 bases between the two germline ends. This CDR3 has 13 residues. The CDR3 sequence is CASSFGQANVLTF. In nucleotides, the CDR3 is TGTGCCAGCAGTTTTGGACAGGCCAACGTCCTGACTTTC. The variable domain in full, with the rest retrieved from reference TRBV28 and TRBJ2-6, is DVKVTQSSRYLVKRTGEKVFLECVQDMDHENMFWYRQDPGLGLRLIYFSYDVKMKEKGDIPEGYSVSREKKERFSLILESASTNQTSMYLCASSFGQANVLTFGAGSRLTVL.

Points on this clonotype: A much larger clonotype is one base distant, so this may be a read error. The V call is TRBV20-1, the J call TRBJ2-7; 8 positions match TRBD1. The CDR3 extends over 13 amino acids. Germline lookup yields CDR1 DFQATT and CDR2 SNEGSKA (reference sequence). CDR3 sequence: CGAADRELYEQYF. The CDR3 nucleotides are TGCGGTGCCGCGGACAGGGAGCTCTACGAGCAGTACTTC.

Many counts were recorded for this clonotype. The chain employs TRBV27 and TRBJ2-7; no definite D call. In germline, CDR1 is MNHEY, CDR2 SMNVEV (reference sequence). CDR3 length equals 13 residues. Trimming removed 6 bases from V and 4 bases from J, with 13 bases in between. This CDR3 is CASRVGPRYEQYF. CDR3 sequence (DNA): TGTGCCAGCAGGGTGGGCCCAAGGTACGAGCAGTACTTC.

This clonotype showed up just a few times. CDR3 coding DNA: TGTGCCAGCAGCTTAGTAGGAGGACGGGGGGGCACAGATACGCAGTATTTT. Amino acids: CASSLVGGRGGTDTQYF. The genes are TRBV11-2 and TRBJ2-3; 7 positions match TRBD2. The germline V gene has CDR1 SGHAT and CDR2 FQNNGV. The CDR3 is 17 amino acids. V lost 1 base, J lost 1 base, and 8 bases stayed unmatched.

This clonotype was detected ten times or more. This sequence joins TRBV12-3 or TRBV12-4 and TRBJ1-2; D possibly corresponds to TRBD1 (6 bases). The CDR3 contains 14 residues. Trimming stripped 5 bases from V and 0 bases from J, with 10 bases between. CDR3 sequence (DNA): TGTGCCAGCAGTCTCAGGGGATCTAACTATGGCTACACCTTC. The encoded protein is CASSLRGSNYGYTF.

This clonotype has a count of ten or more. V usage is TRBV5-1 and J usage is TRBJ2-3; TRBD1 aligns across 8 bases. CDR1 and CDR2 from the germline V gene are SGHRS and YFSETQ. V gave up 4 bases and J gave up 0 bases; unmatched junction bases: 4. The CDR3 extends over 15 amino acids. The CDR3 DNA sequence: TGCGCCAGCAGCACGGACAGGGCAAGCACAGATACGCAGTATTTT. Its protein product is CASSTDRASTDTQYF.

This clonotype has only a few counts. The chain has TRBV2 and TRBJ2-5; D unclear. V was clipped by 0 bases and J by 1 base, with 12 bases between them. The CDR3 extends over 16 amino acids. Germline V gene data show CDR1 as SNHLY and CDR2 as FYNNEI. The CDR3 sequence: CASSEAAIRAQETQYF. As DNA, the CDR3 is TGTGCCAGCAGTGAAGCAGCAATCCGAGCCCAAGAGACCCAGTACTTC.

Notes on this clonotype: A much larger clone differs by one base, so this may be a read error. CDR3 protein: CASSYFSRGSEKPFF. The CDR3 coding sequence is TGTGCCAGCAGTTACTTTTCCAGGGGGAGTGAAAAACCGTTTTTT. The chain has TRBV6-5 and TRBJ1-4; 7 nucleotides line up with TRBD1. This CDR3 comprises 15 residues. Germline V gene lookup returns CDR1 MNHEY and CDR2 SVGAGI.

J is TRBJ2-2 and V is TRBV12-3 or TRBV12-4; D is possibly TRBD2 (5 bases). The CDR3 has 15 residues. The V end lost 3 bases, the J end lost 2 bases, and 10 bases lay between the germline ends. The CDR3 coding sequence is TGTGCCAGCAGTTTCGGTCCGGGAAACACCGGGGAGCTGTTTTTT. Residues: CASSFGPGNTGELFF.

This clonotype showed up many times. This chain uses TRBV6-1 with TRBJ2-7; no clear D. V lost 6 bases and J lost 7, with 10 bases in between. The CDR3 is 11 residues long. Germline-derived CDR1 and CDR2 are MNHNS and SASEGT. This chain's CDR3 is CASSPPTEQYF. For the CDR3, the DNA is TGTGCCAGCAGCCCCCCGACAGAGCAGTACTTC.

This clonotype has a handful of counts. The gene calls are TRBV6-2 or TRBV6-3 and TRBJ1-3; no reliable D call. Germline V gene data show CDR1 as MNHEY and CDR2 as SVGEGT. Trimming left V 6 bases short and J 4 bases short, with 19 bases between. CDR3 length: 16 amino acids. For the CDR3, the DNA is TGTGCCAGCAGCCACGGAGGTGCAGTTGGAGGAAACACCATATATTTT. Its translation: CASSHGGAVGGNTIYF.

As regards this clonotype: This sequence may be a read error, since a much larger clone differs from it by one base. The chain joins TRBV5-3 to TRBJ2-5; 10 nucleotides align to TRBD2. TRBV5-3 belongs to the ORF category, with a function that is uncertain. This CDR3 comprises 18 residues. The CDR3 is CASSSGAGLAAYQETQYF. DNA for the CDR3: TGTGCCAGCAGCTCTGGGGCAGGACTAGCGGCGTACCAAGAGACCCAGTACTTC.

This clonotype was observed a few times. The chain combines TRBV7-9 with TRBJ2-1; D not certain. The germline gives CDR1 SEHNR, CDR2 FQNEAQ (reference sequence). Trimming removed 1 base from V and 7 bases from J, with 8 bases in between. The CDR3 totals 13 residues. The CDR3 nucleotides read TGTGCCAGCAGCTTAGGACTCCTGAATGAGCAGTTCTTC. Protein product: CASSLGLLNEQFF.

The chain couples TRBV27 to TRBJ2-2, with D perhaps TRBD1 or TRBD2 (5 bases each). The germline V gene has CDR1 MNHEY and CDR2 SMNVEV (reference sequence). Trimming took off 2 bases at V and 0 bases at J, with 13 bases between the two ends. CDR3 length: 17 residues. In DNA form, the CDR3 reads TGTGCCAGCAGTTTAACAACGGGGCGGTCGAACACCGGGGAGCTGTTTTTT. Its translation: CASSLTTGRSNTGELFF.

In its sample, this clonotype was seen a few times. V is TRBV5-6 and J is TRBJ2-7; D call uncertain. Trimming shortened V by 4 bases and J by 2 bases, and 16 bases separated the two germline ends. Germline V gene lookup returns CDR1 SGHDT and CDR2 YYEEEE. The CDR3 covers 15 residues. This chain's CDR3 is CASSASPGIAYEQYF. The CDR3, as DNA: TGTGCCAGCAGCGCGAGTCCGGGTATTGCCTACGAGCAGTACTTC.

This clonotype has only a few counts. The chain has TRBV12-3 or TRBV12-4 and TRBJ1-6, with D perhaps TRBD1 (5 bases). Trimming removed 6 bases at V and 6 bases at J, with 12 bases between. This CDR3 is built from 14 residues. The CDR3 reads CASSSVTVNSPLHF. DNA for the CDR3: TGTGCCAGCAGCTCCGTGACAGTTAATTCACCCCTCCACTTT.

This clonotype was observed many times. The chain combines TRBV12-3 or TRBV12-4 with TRBJ2-3, with 8 bases aligning to TRBD2. The CDR3 consists of 14 residues. Losses at the gene ends were 7 bases for V and 6 bases for J; bases not matched to a gene: 9. CDR3 sequence: CASNPGGAGDTQYF. The CDR3, as DNA: TGTGCCAGCAACCCCGGGGGGGCTGGTGATACGCAGTATTTT.

To note about this clonotype: A junction end diverges from the germline sequence, so it may reflect a read error. The rearrangement uses TRBV5-1 and TRBJ1-1; D remains unclear. The CDR3 spans 12 residues. In germline, CDR1 is SGHRS, CDR2 YFSETQ. The DNA of the CDR3 is TGCGCCAGCAGCTTGGGCGGCACTAAAGCTTTCTTT. It yields the protein CASSLGGTKAFF.

This clonotype was observed a few times. The chain carries TRBV20-1 and TRBJ2-1; 10 nucleotides align to TRBD2. The CDR3 loop spans 16 amino acids. J lost 8 bases, V lost 6 bases, and 16 bases had no gene match. Germline CDR1 is DFQATT and CDR2 is SNEGSKA (reference sequence). The CDR3 protein is CSAPCPGLADMDEQFF. CDR3 sequence (DNA): TGCAGTGCACCCTGCCCAGGACTAGCGGATATGGATGAGCAGTTCTTC.

Only a few counts were recorded for this clonotype. The J gene is TRBJ2-6, the V gene TRBV5-1; no clear D. V was clipped by 3 bases and J by 0 bases, with 19 bases between them. CDR3 length equals 19 residues. Per germline, CDR1 SGHRS and CDR2 YFSETQ. In nucleotides, the CDR3 is TGCGCCAGCAGCTCCGCAAGCTGGACCGAGAGCTCTGGGGCCAACGTCCTGACTTTC. As protein: CASSSASWTESSGANVLTF.

The chain couples TRBV27 to TRBJ2-7; D possibly corresponds to TRBD1 (6 bases). Germline loops: CDR1 MNHEY, CDR2 SMNVEV (reference sequence). V was clipped by 3 bases and J by 7 bases, with 13 bases between them. CDR3 length equals 13 residues. CDR3 nucleotide sequence: TGTGCCAGCAGTTTGGTGGGGGCCCGGGAGCAGTACTTC. Translation gives CASSLVGAREQYF.

In its sample, this clonotype was seen a few times. The chain carries TRBV6-2 or TRBV6-3 and TRBJ2-5, with D unclear. This CDR3 region has 13 residues. Trimming left V 3 bases short and J 4 bases short, with 9 bases between. Per the germline V gene, CDR1 is MNHEY and CDR2 is SVGEGT. CDR3 loop: CASSYQASETQYF. CDR3 DNA sequence: TGTGCCAGCAGTTATCAGGCCTCAGAGACCCAGTACTTC.